One sample yielded the 16 T cell receptor beta chains listed below, sequenced in a study of blood T cell repertoires in COVID-19 (dated by TCRdb to 2020 to 2022). Receptor amplification or capture employed the immunoSEQ multiplex PCR assay. Not all clones reach the TCRdb copy of this immuneACCESS table, which keeps in-frame sequences only. Checked studies attribute under half of the gap to unresolved V genes and leave the rest unexplained. Counted in this sample were roughly 37,000 clones; about 80% of them appeared once. In total, the top ten clones hold 1.5% to 2% of the sample. Sequenced: peripheral blood. The receptors shown here come from a man in his fifties or sixties with active COVID-19.

The chain couples TRBV5-1 to TRBJ1-4, with TRBD1 as a possible D gene (6 bases). Germline V gene lookup returns CDR1 SGHRS and CDR2 YFSETQ. V shed 0 bases and J shed 8 bases, with 14 bases lying between them. This CDR3 spans 15 amino acids. The chain's CDR3 is CASSLAGGRGEKLFF. The CDR3 nucleotides are TGCGCCAGCAGCTTGGCCGGGGGGCGTGGAGAAAAACTGTTTTTT.

CDR3 protein: CASSYDRWGDGAFF. For the CDR3, the DNA is TGTGCCAGCAGCTACGACCGGTGGGGGGACGGAGCTTTCTTT. The chain recombines TRBV13 with TRBJ1-1; tentative D call: TRBD1 (5 bases). The CDR3 is 14 residues long. Germline CDR1 reads PRHDT; CDR2 reads FYEKMQ (reference sequence). V dropped 4 bases and J dropped 10 bases, with 19 bases sitting between them.

V gene TRBV4-1 combines with J gene TRBJ1-5; D is ambiguous. With 0 bases removed from V and 4 bases from J, the gap between germline ends came to 13 bases. This CDR3 spans 16 amino acids. Germline CDR1 MGHRA, CDR2 YSYEKL. The CDR3 bases are TGCGCCAGCAGCCAAGATTACGGGAGAACAAATCAGCCCCAGCATTTT. This sequence encodes CASSQDYGRTNQPQHF.

This clone was recorded a few times. J is TRBJ2-2 and V is TRBV28; possibly TRBD1 for D (5 bases). The CDR3 sequence is 14 residues long. CDR1 is MDHEN and CDR2 is SYDVKM in the germline V gene. Trimming took off 6 bases at V and 4 bases at J, with 12 bases between the two ends. CDR3 region: CASRIVQVTGELFF. In DNA, the CDR3 is TGTGCCAGCAGGATAGTACAGGTCACCGGGGAGCTGTTTTTT.

The V and J genes are TRBV19 and TRBJ1-2; 9 bases line up with TRBD1. The J segment lost 4 bases and the V segment lost 5 bases, leaving 5 bases of the junction unmatched. Looked up from germline, CDR1 is LNHDA and CDR2 is SQIVND (reference sequence). The CDR3 covers 14 residues. CDR3 nucleotide sequence: TGTGCCAGTAGTCCCCTGGACAGGGGCTATGGCTACACCTTC. This encodes CASSPLDRGYGYTF. Variable domain in full (rest from reference TRBV19 and TRBJ1-2): DGGITQSPKYLFRKEGQNVTLSCEQNLNHDAMYWYRQDPGQGLRLIYYSQIVNDFQKGDIAEGYSVSREKKESFPLTVTSAQKNPTAFYLCASSPLDRGYGYTFGSGTRLTVV.

This chain connects TRBV12-5 to TRBJ1-1; TRBD1 might be the D (6 bases). V was trimmed by 1 base and J by 12 bases, leaving 12 bases between them. Germline V gene sequence: CDR1 LGHNT, CDR2 FRNRAP. The CDR3 covers 12 residues. CDR3 in DNA: TGTGCTAGTGGTTTGGAACAGGGAAGTTCTTTCTTT. Its translation is CASGLEQGSSFF.

The chain has TRBV29-1 and TRBJ2-4, with 7 bases matching TRBD2. V lost 6 bases to trimming and J lost 6 bases; unmatched junction nucleotides: 8. CDR1 is SQVTM and CDR2 is ANQGSEA in the germline V gene. There are 13 residues in the CDR3. The chain's CDR3 is CSVPGPGGNIQYF. DNA for the CDR3: TGCAGCGTCCCGGGACCGGGGGGAAACATTCAGTACTTC.

V and J are TRBV30 and TRBJ2-5, with D perhaps matching TRBD1 (5 bases). The CDR3 spans 17 residues. Germline loops: CDR1 GTSNPN, CDR2 SVGIG (reference sequence). Trimming left V 0 bases short and J 7 bases short, with 24 bases between. CDR3 DNA sequence: TGTGCCTGGAGTGTTGGTATTCTAAAGTCAGGGAAGCGGACCCAGTACTTC. Translated: CAWSVGILKSGKRTQYF.

The chain couples TRBV6-2 or TRBV6-3 to TRBJ2-7, with TRBD2 identical over 7 bases. This CDR3 is 14 amino acids long. CDR1 MNHEY and CDR2 SVGEGT come from the germline V gene. V trimming: 7 bases; J trimming: 2 bases; junction bases outside the gene matches: 8. The CDR3 nucleotides read TGTGCCAGCACCCCACTAGCGTATCCCTACGAGCAGTACTTC. It encodes CASTPLAYPYEQYF.

This chain connects TRBV6-2 or TRBV6-3 to TRBJ2-2; 10 bases are shared with TRBD2. The germline gives CDR1 MNHEY, CDR2 SVGEGT. This CDR3 has 19 amino acids. The trim removed 0 bases at V and 4 bases at J, leaving 11 bases unmatched. The CDR3 region has the DNA TGTGCCAGCAGTTACTCGATGGCTAGCGGGGGCCCCGGCACCGGGGAGCTGTTTTTT. Its protein is CASSYSMASGGPGTGELFF.

The chain has TRBV6-5 and TRBJ1-1; possibly TRBD1 for D (5 bases). V lost 6 bases, J lost 6 bases, and 14 bases lay in between. Germline CDR1 MNHEY, CDR2 SVGAGI. This CDR3 comprises 13 residues. The CDR3 DNA reads TGTGCCAGCAGGTGGGTAGAAGGGGCTGAAGCTTTCTTT. It codes for CASRWVEGAEAFF.

The genes are TRBV12-3 or TRBV12-4 and TRBJ2-3; D is undetermined. Deletions cut 5 bases from V and 4 bases from J, with 7 bases between. The length of the CDR3 is 12 residues. The CDR3 DNA reads TGTGCCAGCAGTCCCTCTTCAGATACGCAGTATTTT. Translating it yields CASSPSSDTQYF.

The chain couples TRBV28 to TRBJ2-1; the match to TRBD2 covers 15 bases. The V gene's germline CDR1 is MDHEN and CDR2 SYDVKM. Trimming took 4 bases from V and 8 from J; bases not matched to a gene: 9. This CDR3 has 17 amino acids. CDR3 bases: TGTGCCAGCAGTTCCAGCGGGACTAGCGGGAGGTGGGATGAGCAGTTCTTC. Its protein product is CASSSSGTSGRWDEQFF.

This chain uses TRBV18 with TRBJ1-1; D may be TRBD1 (6 bases). The ends were cut back, 4 bases at V and 0 bases at J, with 12 bases in the middle. CDR1 is KGHSH and CDR2 is LQKENI in the germline V gene. CDR3 length: 15 amino acids. CDR3 nucleotides: TGTGCCAGCTCACAAGGACAGCGCATGAACACTGAAGCTTTCTTT. This codes for CASSQGQRMNTEAFF. The variable domain in full, completed from reference TRBV18 and TRBJ1-1, reads NAGVMQNPRHLVRRRGQEARLRCSPMKGHSHVYWYRQLPEEGLKFMVYLQKENIIDESGMPKERFSAEFPKEGPSILRIQQVVRGDSAAYFCASSQGQRMNTEAFFGQGTRLTVV.

CDR3 sequence reads: CASSQRSGTNYGYTF. CDR3 nucleotide sequence: TGCGCCAGCAGCCAAAGATCAGGGACTAACTATGGCTACACCTTC. This chain uses TRBV4-3 with TRBJ1-2; D is possibly TRBD1 (5 bases). Between the trimmed V and J ends, which lost 2 bases and 0 bases, there was a span of 10 bases. CDR1 is LGHNA, CDR2 YSLEER, per germline. The CDR3 runs to 15 residues.

The V call is TRBV12-3 or TRBV12-4, the J call TRBJ2-7; TRBD1 is a possible D gene (6 bases). The CDR3 has 13 amino acids. Trimming left V 6 bases short and J 2 bases short, with 11 bases between. The CDR3 nucleotides read TGTGCCAGCAGACCGAGACAGGCCTACGAGCAGTACTTC. Translation gives CASRPRQAYEQYF.